The next 22 T cell receptor beta chains were all read from a single sample in a study of blood T cell repertoires in COVID-19 (TCRdb year 2020). The library was obtained by the immunoSEQ multiplex PCR assay. This immuneACCESS table, as held by TCRdb, lists in-frame sequences with V and J called but not all clones. Of the missing ones, under half trace to an unresolved V gene in checked studies; the others have no known cause. In this sample the table shows roughly 16,000 clones, 82% of which occur a single time. The ten largest clones capture 21% of the sample. Sequencing input: peripheral blood. Every receptor here comes from a man aged 80 or over with active COVID-19.

The chain recombines TRBV5-6 with TRBJ1-2; TRBD1 aligns across 7 bases. V gave up 0 bases and J gave up 2 bases; unmatched junction bases: 7. The CDR3 has 16 amino acids. From germline, CDR1 is SGHDT and CDR2 YYEEEE. CDR3 loop: CASSLALLTGNYGYTF. DNA for the CDR3: TGTGCCAGCAGCTTGGCTCTCCTGACAGGGAACTATGGCTACACCTTC.

The V and J genes are TRBV5-6 and TRBJ2-1, with 8 bases that match TRBD2. The CDR3 runs 15 residues. The junction had 12 bases not matched to a gene; V was cut back by 6 bases and J by 7 bases. CDR1 SGHDT and CDR2 YYEEEE come from the germline V gene. The CDR3 reads CASTPRGGAFNEQFF. As DNA, the CDR3 is TGTGCCAGCACCCCACGGGGGGGGGCATTTAATGAGCAGTTCTTC.

The CDR3 loop reads CASSDPGEETQYF. In DNA form, the CDR3 reads TGTGCCAGCAGTGACCCTGGAGAAGAGACCCAGTACTTC. This chain connects TRBV6-4 to TRBJ2-5; no firm D call. The germline V gene encodes CDR1 MRHNA and CDR2 SNTAGT. Between the trimmed V and J ends, which lost 2 bases and 3 bases, there was a span of 7 bases. This CDR3 is 13 amino acids long.

The chain is built from TRBV28 and TRBJ1-1, with D perhaps matching TRBD1 (5 bases). Trimming stripped 1 base from V and 11 bases from J, with 17 bases between. CDR1 is MDHEN, CDR2 SYDVKM, per germline. The CDR3 runs 14 residues. CDR3 nucleotide sequence: TGTGCCAGCAGTTTATTTGGGATGGGGCTTACGGCTTTCTTT. It translates to CASSLFGMGLTAFF.

This clone occurred once. V gene TRBV19 combines with J gene TRBJ2-3; possibly TRBD2 for D (5 bases). The ends were cut back, 6 bases at V and 6 bases at J, with 13 bases in the middle. Germline CDR1 and CDR2: LNHDA and SQIVND (reference sequence). This CDR3 contains 13 residues. The CDR3 reads CASRRLAADTQYF. CDR3 coding DNA: TGTGCCAGTAGGCGGCTAGCCGCGGATACGCAGTATTTT.

The rearrangement joins TRBV25-1 to TRBJ2-2, with D possibly TRBD1 on 6 matching bases. The length of the CDR3 is 14 residues. Germline loops: CDR1 MGHDK, CDR2 SYGVNS. V lost 8 bases and J 1 base, leaving 11 bases between the germline ends. The CDR3 spells CASRGQLNTGELFF. The CDR3 nucleotides are TGTGCCAGCCGCGGACAGCTGAACACCGGGGAGCTGTTTTTT.

The rearrangement uses TRBV6-5 and TRBJ1-3; TRBD1 might be the D (5 bases). Trimming pared 11 bases from V and 0 bases from J, leaving 11 bases between. The CDR3 spans 13 residues. Germline V gene data show CDR1 as MNHEY and CDR2 as SVGAGI. The CDR3 sequence: CASFRASGNTIYF. CDR3 coding DNA: TGTGCCTCCTTCAGGGCCTCTGGAAACACCATATATTTT.

The V and J genes are TRBV27 and TRBJ2-7, with a tentative D call TRBD1 (6 bases). There are 15 residues in the CDR3. V lost 4 bases to trimming and J lost 4 bases, with 17 bases between them. Germline V gives CDR1 MNHEY, CDR2 SMNVEV (reference sequence). The CDR3 DNA is TGTGCCAGCAGTTATGATTTGACAGGTTTTTACGAGCAGTACTTC. Translated, it gives CASSYDLTGFYEQYF.

This rearrangement joins TRBV19 to TRBJ2-2; D gene ambiguous. Germline CDR1 is LNHDA and CDR2 is SQIVND (reference sequence). The ends were cut back, 3 bases at V and 4 bases at J, with 9 bases in the middle. This CDR3 has 14 amino acids. The CDR3 bases are TGTGCCAGTAGTATTAATGCGGCCACCGGGGAGCTGTTTTTT. Translating gives CASSINAATGELFF.

CDR3 nucleotides: TGTGCCAGCAGCTCCACGGGACTAGCGGGGAAGGAGCAGTACTTC. The encoded protein is CASSSTGLAGKEQYF. This sequence joins TRBV7-2 and TRBJ2-7; 13 positions match TRBD2. V gave up 4 bases and J gave up 7 bases; unmatched junction bases: 7. This CDR3 comprises 15 residues. CDR1 and CDR2 (germline): SGHTA, FQGNSA.

This clone occurred a few times. The chain combines TRBV5-6 with TRBJ2-2; D possibly corresponds to TRBD1 (6 bases). V gave up 4 bases and J gave up 6 bases, with 19 bases separating them. Germline V lookup: CDR1 SGHDT, CDR2 YYEEEE. The CDR3 is 16 amino acids. The CDR3 DNA reads as TGTGCCAGCAGCCCCGCCCAGCAGGGGTGGTCCGGGGAGCTGTTTTTT. It translates to CASSPAQQGWSGELFF.

V and J are TRBV2 and TRBJ2-3; D is ambiguous. Germline values: CDR1 SNHLY, CDR2 FYNNEI. The V and J ends lost 6 bases and 1 base respectively, with 11 bases between them. The CDR3 spans 14 residues. CDR3 loop: CASSELVRTDTQYF. The CDR3 DNA is TGTGCCAGCAGCGAGTTAGTCCGCACAGATACGCAGTATTTT.

V usage is TRBV9 and J usage is TRBJ2-3; no definite D call. The CDR3 loop spans 15 amino acids. Germline V CDR1 and CDR2: SGDLS, YYNGEE. V lost 0 bases to trimming and J lost 2 bases, with 10 bases between them. CDR3 in amino acids: CASSVGIDPTDTQYF. DNA of the CDR3: TGTGCCAGCAGCGTAGGTATAGATCCCACAGATACGCAGTATTTT.

This clone appeared a single time. The CDR3 region has the DNA TGCGCCAGCAGCTTCTTGGACAGGGGGCGAATCTCTGGCTACACCTTC. This encodes CASSFLDRGRISGYTF. The gene calls are TRBV5-1 and TRBJ1-2, with TRBD1 matching over 11 bases. Germline assignment: CDR1 SGHRS and CDR2 YFSETQ. CDR3 length: 16 amino acids. V shed 2 bases and J 7 bases; nucleotides not matched to a gene: 10.

This chain uses TRBV27 with TRBJ2-1, with a tentative D call TRBD2 (5 bases). The CDR3 spans 15 residues. Trimming left V 7 bases short and J 3 bases short, with 16 bases between. Germline V CDR1 and CDR2: MNHEY, SMNVEV (reference sequence). CDR3 protein: CASTPSGNIYNEQFF. The CDR3 nucleotides are TGTGCCAGCACCCCCTCGGGGAATATCTACAATGAGCAGTTCTTC.

V is TRBV6-6 and J is TRBJ2-1; 10 bases fit TRBD2. This CDR3 comprises 15 residues. Per the germline V gene, CDR1 is MNHNY and CDR2 is SVGAGI (reference sequence). Trimming at V came to 8 bases and at J to 8 bases, leaving 12 bases not matched to a gene. In DNA form, the CDR3 reads TGTGCCAGCGCCAAAGGGCTAGCGGGAGTAGATGAGCAGTTCTTC. Residues: CASAKGLAGVDEQFF.

The rearrangement uses TRBV18 and TRBJ2-3; 10 bases fit TRBD2. Germline V CDR1 and CDR2: KGHSH, LQKENI. J lost 2 bases, V lost 4 bases, and 3 bases had no gene match. CDR3 size: 15 residues. The CDR3 loop is CASSRTSGLTDTQYF. CDR3 nucleotide sequence: TGTGCCAGCTCACGGACTAGCGGCCTCACAGATACGCAGTATTTT.

The chain links TRBV28 to TRBJ2-7, with 10 positions matching TRBD1. Germline V CDR1 and CDR2: MDHEN, SYDVKM. The CDR3 totals 13 residues. The V segment lost 7 bases and the J segment 2 bases; nucleotides outside the gene matches: 2. CDR3: CASTGTGAYEQYF. The CDR3 DNA sequence: TGTGCCAGCACCGGGACAGGGGCCTACGAGCAGTACTTC.

V gene TRBV20-1 combines with J gene TRBJ2-5; D call uncertain. V lost 7 bases and J 5 bases, leaving 5 bases between the germline ends. CDR3 length: 9 residues. Germline values: CDR1 DFQATT, CDR2 SNEGSKA (reference sequence). The CDR3 region is CSVRETQYF. CDR3 in DNA: TGCAGTGTCCGTGAGACCCAGTACTTC.

V gene TRBV5-1 combines with J gene TRBJ1-6; 7 nucleotides match TRBD1. CDR3 length: 15 amino acids. In germline, CDR1 is SGHRS, CDR2 YFSETQ. J was trimmed by 8 bases and V by 0 bases; bases with no gene match: 5. The DNA for the CDR3 is TGCGCCAGCAGCTTGGAAGGGGGCGAGGATTCACCCCTCCACTTT. Amino acid sequence: CASSLEGGEDSPLHF.

The CDR3 DNA reads as TGTGCCAGTAGTATAACAGGGGGCTGGAATGAGCAGTTCTTC. Protein: CASSITGGWNEQFF. The rearrangement uses TRBV19 and TRBJ2-1; 9 bases match TRBD1. Germline V gene data show CDR1 as LNHDA and CDR2 as SQIVND (reference sequence). The CDR3 runs 14 residues. The ends lost 2 bases at V and 7 bases at J; junction bases unmatched: 3.

J is TRBJ2-1 and V is TRBV28; 12 bases are shared with TRBD2. The germline V gene encodes CDR1 MDHEN and CDR2 SYDVKM. The V and J ends lost 5 bases and 2 bases, in that order; junction bases with no gene match: 7. This CDR3 has 17 residues. For the CDR3, the DNA is TGTGCCAGCAGTACGCGGACTAGCGGGGTTCCCTACAATGAGCAGTTCTTC. Residues: CASSTRTSGVPYNEQFF.